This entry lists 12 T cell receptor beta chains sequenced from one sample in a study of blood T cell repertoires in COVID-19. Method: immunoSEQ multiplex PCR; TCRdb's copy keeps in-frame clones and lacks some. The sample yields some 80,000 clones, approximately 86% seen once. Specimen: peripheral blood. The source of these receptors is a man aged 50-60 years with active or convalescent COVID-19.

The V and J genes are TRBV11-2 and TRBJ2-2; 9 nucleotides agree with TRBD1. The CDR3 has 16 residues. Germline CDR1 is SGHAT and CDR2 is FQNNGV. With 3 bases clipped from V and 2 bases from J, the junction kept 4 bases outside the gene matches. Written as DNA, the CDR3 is TGTGCCAGCAGCTTTATACAGGGGGCAAACACCGGGGAGCTGTTTTTT. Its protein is CASSFIQGANTGELFF. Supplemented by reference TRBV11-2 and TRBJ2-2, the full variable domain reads EAGVAQSPRYKIIEKRQSVAFWCNPISGHATLYWYQQILGQGPKLLIQFQNNGVVDDSQLPKDRFSAERLKGVDSTLKIQPAKLEDSAVYLCASSFIQGANTGELFFGEGSRLTVL.

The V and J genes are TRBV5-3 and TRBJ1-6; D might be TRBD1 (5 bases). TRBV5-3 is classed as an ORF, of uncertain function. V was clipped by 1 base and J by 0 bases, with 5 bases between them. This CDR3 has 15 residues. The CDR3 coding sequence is TGTGCCAGAAGCTTGACAGGCTCCTATAATTCACCCCTCCACTTT. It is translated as CARSLTGSYNSPLHF.

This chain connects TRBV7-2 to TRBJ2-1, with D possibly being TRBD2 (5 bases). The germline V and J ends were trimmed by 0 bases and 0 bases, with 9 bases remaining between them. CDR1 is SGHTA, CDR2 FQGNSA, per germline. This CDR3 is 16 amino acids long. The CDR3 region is CASSLALGSSYNEQFF. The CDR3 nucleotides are TGTGCCAGCAGCTTAGCGTTAGGGAGCTCCTACAATGAGCAGTTCTTC.

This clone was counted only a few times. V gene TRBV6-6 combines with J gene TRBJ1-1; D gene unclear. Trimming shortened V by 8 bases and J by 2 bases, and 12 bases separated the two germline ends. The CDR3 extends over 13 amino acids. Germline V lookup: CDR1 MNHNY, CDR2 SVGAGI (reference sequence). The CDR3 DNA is TGTGCCAGCGGCAACACCGAAAACACTGAAGCTTTCTTT. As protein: CASGNTENTEAFF.

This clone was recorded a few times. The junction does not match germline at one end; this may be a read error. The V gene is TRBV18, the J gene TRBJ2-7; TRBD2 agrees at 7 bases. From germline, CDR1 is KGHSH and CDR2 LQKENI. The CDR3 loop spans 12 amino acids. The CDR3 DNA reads TGTGCCAGCGGGAGGGTCTCCGACGAGCAGTACTTC. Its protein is CASGRVSDEQYF.

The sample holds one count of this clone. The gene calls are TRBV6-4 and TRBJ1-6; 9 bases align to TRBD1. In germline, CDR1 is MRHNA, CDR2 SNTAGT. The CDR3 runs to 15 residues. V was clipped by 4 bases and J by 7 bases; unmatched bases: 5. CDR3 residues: CASSAQQGANSPLHF. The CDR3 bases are TGTGCCAGCAGTGCTCAACAGGGGGCGAATTCACCCCTCCACTTT.

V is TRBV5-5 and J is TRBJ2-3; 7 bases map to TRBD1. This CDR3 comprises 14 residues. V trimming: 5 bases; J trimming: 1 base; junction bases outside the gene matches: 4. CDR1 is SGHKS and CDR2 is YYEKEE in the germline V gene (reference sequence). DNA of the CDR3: TGTGCCAGCAGATTTGGACAGGGCACAGATACGCAGTATTTT. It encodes CASRFGQGTDTQYF.

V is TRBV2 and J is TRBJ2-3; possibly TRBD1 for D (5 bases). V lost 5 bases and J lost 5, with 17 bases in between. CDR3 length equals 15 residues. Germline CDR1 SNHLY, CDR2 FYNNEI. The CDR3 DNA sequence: TGTGCCAGCAGTCCGATCGGGCAGGGTGGAGATACGCAGTATTTT. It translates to CASSPIGQGGDTQYF.

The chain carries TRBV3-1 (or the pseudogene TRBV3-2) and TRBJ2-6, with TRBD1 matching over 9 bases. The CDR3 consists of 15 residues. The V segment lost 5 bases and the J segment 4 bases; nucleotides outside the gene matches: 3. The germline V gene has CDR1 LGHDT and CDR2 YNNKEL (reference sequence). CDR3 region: CASSKQGAGANVLTF. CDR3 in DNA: TGTGCCAGCAGCAAACAGGGGGCCGGGGCCAACGTCCTGACTTTC.

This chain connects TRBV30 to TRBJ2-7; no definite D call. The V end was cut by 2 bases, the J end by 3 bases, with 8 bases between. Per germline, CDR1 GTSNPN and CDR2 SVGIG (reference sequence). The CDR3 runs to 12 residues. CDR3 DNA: TGTGCCTGGAGTCCACACCTCTACGAGCAGTACTTC. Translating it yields CAWSPHLYEQYF.

DNA for the CDR3: TGTGCCAGCAGTCGGACAGCCCTCTCTGGGGCCAACGTCCTGACTTTC. Its protein product is CASSRTALSGANVLTF. The chain combines TRBV5-6 with TRBJ2-6, with D possibly TRBD1 on 6 matching bases. The CDR3 sequence is 16 residues long. Trimming pared 5 bases from V and 0 bases from J, leaving 12 bases between. Germline V gene data show CDR1 as SGHDT and CDR2 as YYEEEE.

DNA for the CDR3: TGCGCCAGCAGCAAGGGACTAGCGGGGGCAGATACGCAGTATTTT. Protein product: CASSKGLAGADTQYF. This chain uses TRBV5-1 with TRBJ2-3; 14 bases are a match to TRBD2. Looked up from germline, CDR1 is SGHRS and CDR2 is YFSETQ. The CDR3 covers 15 residues. V lost 4 bases and J lost 4; bases outside the gene matches: 2.